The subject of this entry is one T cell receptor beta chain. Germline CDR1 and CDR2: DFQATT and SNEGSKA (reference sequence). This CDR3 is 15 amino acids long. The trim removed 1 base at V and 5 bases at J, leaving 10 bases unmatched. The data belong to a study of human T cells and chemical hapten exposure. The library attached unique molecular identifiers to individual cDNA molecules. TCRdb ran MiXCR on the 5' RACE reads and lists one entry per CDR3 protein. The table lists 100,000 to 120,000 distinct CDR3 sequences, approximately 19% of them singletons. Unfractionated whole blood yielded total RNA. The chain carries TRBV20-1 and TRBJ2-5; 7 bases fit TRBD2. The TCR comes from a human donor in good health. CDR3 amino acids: CSARVSAGVGETQYF. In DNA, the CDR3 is TGCAGTGCTAGAGTTTCGGCGGGAGTCGGTGAGACCCAGTACTTC.